This T cell receptor (beta chain) was found in a study of blood T cell repertoires in COVID-19. About the study: COVID-19 samples from acute and convalescent phases originated in the United States, Italy and Spain.

V shed 4 bases, J shed 1 base, and the junction held 7 bases outside the gene matches. CDR1 and CDR2 (germline): SGHKS, YYEKEE (reference sequence). The CDR3 runs to 15 residues. This clone was detected only once. Here immunoSEQ multiplex PCR was the method, and the copy in TCRdb shows in-frame clones only, minus some. The sample records over 55,000 clones, approximately 88% being singletons. The sequence was collected from a man aged 50-59 years with active COVID-19. The chain is built from TRBV5-5 and TRBJ1-1; 7 positions match TRBD1. What was sequenced was peripheral blood. This chain's CDR3 is CASSVEGGKNTEAFF. DNA for the CDR3: TGTGCCAGCAGCGTCGAAGGGGGCAAGAACACTGAAGCTTTCTTT.